Sequencing of this T cell receptor (beta chain) was carried out in a study of blood T cell repertoires in COVID-19. The wider study: PBMCs, B-cell-depleted T cells, or T cells were the source of the cDNA or gDNA that made up the material.

In the authors' workflow: The authors estimated nucleated cell counts from reference gene primer amplification. Repertoires were generated with immunoSEQ multiplex PCR, while TCRdb's copy carries only in-frame clones and drops some. Clone size and the V and J calls come from that table; the DNA yielded D and trimming. The sample holds about 53,000 clones; more than 75% are singletons and the top ten take approximately 3.9%. Germline CDR1 MNHEY, CDR2 SMNVEV (reference sequence). Between the trimmed V and J ends, which lost 1 base and 5 bases, there was a span of 6 bases. The CDR3 extends over 13 amino acids.

The sequencing input was peripheral blood. J is TRBJ1-5 and V is TRBV27; D gene uncertain. The receptor comes from a man aged 50-60 years with acute or convalescent COVID-19. As DNA, the CDR3 is TGTGCCAGCAGTTTATTTGTCGATCAGCCCCAGCATTTT. Protein: CASSLFVDQPQHF.